The sequence of this T cell receptor (beta chain) was determined in a study of T cell responses to AZD1222 COVID-19 vaccine. Points on this clone: Its antigen remains unknown.

Here immunoSEQ multiplex PCR was the method, and the copy in TCRdb shows in-frame clones only, minus some. Here the sample spans 100,000 to 150,000 clones, around 86% being singletons. Study conclusions and caveats: Spike as a whole was targeted by vaccine-associated CD4 TCRs, dominant at 160-218 and 743-854. Spike-specific TCR breadth and depth were elevated following two AZD1222 doses. At baseline, just a handful of AZD1222 recipients tested seropositive. Repertoires were obtained solely post-peak T cell response.

The material sequenced was peripheral blood, taken on day 0 of AZD1222 vaccination. The receptor's source is an adult in good health.

The CDR3 coding sequence is TGTGCCAGCACCCGGGACACCTACAATCAGCCCCAGCATTTT. Translated: CASTRDTYNQPQHF. This chain links TRBV28 with TRBJ1-5; the D gene is possibly TRBD1 (6 bases). Germline V gene sequence: CDR1 MDHEN, CDR2 SYDVKM. Trimming left V 7 bases short and J 3 bases short, with 13 bases between. The CDR3 runs 14 residues.